Ten or more counts support the clone carrying this T cell receptor beta chain. The antigen remains unidentified. This sample is part of a study of response to subunit inactivated influenza vaccine. General study findings and limits: After each seasonal influenza vaccination, few new T cells are recruited, the authors suggested.

TCRdb itself ran the RT-PCR reads through MiXCR, one entry per CDR3 protein. The sample shows roughly 570,000 distinct CDR3 sequences, approximately 14% of them seen only once. The germline V and J ends were trimmed by 0 bases and 4 bases, with 9 bases remaining between them. Germline loops: CDR1 LGHNA, CDR2 YNFKEQ. The CDR3 has 14 amino acids. This sample comprised PBMCs from blood, obtained 11 to 12 days after vaccination. This receptor was taken from a man aged 45-60 years who received an inactivated influenza vaccine. The chain uses TRBV4-2 and TRBJ2-5, with a weak D call TRBD2 (5 bases). CDR3 sequence (DNA): TGTGCCAGCAGCCAAGAAGGAGCGGTAGAGACCCAGTACTTC. It specifies CASSQEGAVETQYF.